The 23 T cell receptor beta chains presented below share a single source sample, sequenced in a study of blood T cell repertoires in COVID-19. The protocol was immunoSEQ multiplex PCR, while the TCRdb copy is restricted to in-frame clones and leaves out a portion. The sample consists of under 200,000 clones, under 95% of them appearing once. The sequenced material came from peripheral blood. The receptors shown here come from a man aged 18 to 35 with COVID-19, enrolled during active disease.

This clone was detected once. The chain has TRBV28 and TRBJ1-5; the match to TRBD1 covers 10 bases. Per germline, CDR1 MDHEN and CDR2 SYDVKM. The CDR3 runs 15 residues. V was pared by 6 bases and J by 6 bases, with 8 bases of the junction left unmatched. The CDR3 region has the DNA TGTGCCAGCAGCGAGGACAGGGGGATTGGTCAGCCCCAGCATTTT. Amino acid sequence: CASSEDRGIGQPQHF.

The chain carries TRBV5-6 and TRBJ1-3; TRBD1 is a possible D gene (6 bases). V was shortened by 7 bases and J by 1 base, with 15 bases between the two germline ends. Germline values: CDR1 SGHDT, CDR2 YYEEEE. This CDR3 region has 15 residues. The CDR3 loop is CASQPGQTSGNTIYF. As DNA, the CDR3 is TGTGCCAGCCAACCGGGACAAACGTCTGGAAACACCATATATTTT.

Comment on this clone: Other DNA sequences in the sample encode the same CDR3. The chain recombines TRBV4-1 with TRBJ1-1; D gene uncertain. Germline V CDR1 and CDR2: MGHRA, YSYEKL. CDR3 size: 14 residues. The V and J ends lost 5 bases and 0 bases respectively, with 10 bases between them. DNA for the CDR3: TGCGCCAGCAGCGTGCCAGGCCTGAACACTGAAGCTTTCTTT. This codes for CASSVPGLNTEAFF.

The CDR3 here is CASSPNLGTSGSREQFF. Written as DNA, the CDR3 is TGTGCCAGCAGCCCGAATCTCGGGACTAGCGGGAGTCGTGAGCAGTTCTTC. The V and J genes are TRBV3-1 (or the pseudogene TRBV3-2) and TRBJ2-1; 14 bases are shared with TRBD2. This CDR3 has 17 residues. CDR1 is LGHDT, CDR2 YNNKEL, per germline (reference sequence). V lost 4 bases to trimming and J lost 9 bases; unmatched junction nucleotides: 11.

The chain is built from TRBV28 and TRBJ2-1; TRBD2 matches at 13 bases. Per germline, CDR1 MDHEN and CDR2 SYDVKM. V trimming: 4 bases; J trimming: 9 bases; junction bases outside the gene matches: 3. The CDR3 is 14 residues long. This CDR3 is CASSSGLAGLEQFF. CDR3 DNA: TGTGCCAGCAGTTCGGGACTAGCGGGACTTGAGCAGTTCTTC.

This clone was recorded only once. This CDR3 is CASKRGFTGELFF. DNA for the CDR3: TGTGCCAGCAAAAGGGGTTTCACCGGGGAGCTGTTTTTT. The chain links TRBV2 to TRBJ2-2, with D possibly being TRBD1 (5 bases). Germline values: CDR1 SNHLY, CDR2 FYNNEI. The CDR3 sequence is 13 residues long. V was clipped by 7 bases and J by 4 bases, with 10 bases between them.

J is TRBJ1-6 and V is TRBV6-5, with D possibly matching TRBD1 (5 bases). The CDR3 has 16 residues. V dropped 2 bases and J dropped 5 bases, with 13 bases sitting between them. Germline V CDR1 and CDR2: MNHEY, SVGAGI. The CDR3 protein is CASSYGGGTNNSPLHF. CDR3 DNA sequence: TGTGCCAGCAGTTACGGGGGGGGGACGAATAATTCACCCCTCCACTTT.

V usage is TRBV19 and J usage is TRBJ1-5; D not resolved. With 1 base removed from V and 7 bases from J, the gap between germline ends came to 5 bases. This CDR3 is built from 12 residues. From germline, CDR1 is LNHDA and CDR2 SQIVND (reference sequence). As DNA, the CDR3 is TGTGCCAGTAGTATAGCAGGACAGCCCCAGCATTTT. Translated, it gives CASSIAGQPQHF.

The V call is TRBV24-1, the J call TRBJ1-2; TRBD1 matches at 7 bases. Germline assignment: CDR1 KGHDR and CDR2 SFDVKD. V was pared by 5 bases and J by 6 bases, with 11 bases of the junction left unmatched. The CDR3 extends over 15 amino acids. The CDR3 is CATSATGEVWNGYTF. The CDR3 nucleotides are TGTGCCACCAGTGCCACAGGGGAGGTCTGGAATGGCTACACCTTC.

The chain couples TRBV4-3 to TRBJ2-3, with D unresolved. V gave up 6 bases and J gave up 6 bases, with 19 bases separating them. This CDR3 comprises 15 residues. In germline, CDR1 is LGHNA, CDR2 YSLEER. The CDR3 region is CASSLGTLPGDTQYF. The CDR3 DNA is TGCGCCAGCAGTCTTGGAACACTACCCGGGGATACGCAGTATTTT.

The chain joins TRBV10-3 to TRBJ1-5; TRBD1 might be the D (6 bases). This CDR3 region has 15 residues. CDR1 ENHRY and CDR2 SYGVKD come from the germline V gene. V lost 4 bases and J lost 7, with 17 bases in between. The CDR3: CAISAARGELQPQHF. The CDR3 bases are TGTGCCATCAGTGCCGCCAGGGGAGAGTTGCAGCCCCAGCATTTT.

The V gene is TRBV19, the J gene TRBJ1-2, with 8 bases fitting TRBD1. V was clipped by 6 bases and J by 2 bases; unmatched bases: 14. Germline assignment: CDR1 LNHDA and CDR2 SQIVND (reference sequence). This CDR3 region has 17 residues. In DNA form, the CDR3 reads TGTGCCAGTAGCACTCAGGGGGCAAAAACCCAAAACTATGGCTACACCTTC. This gives the protein CASSTQGAKTQNYGYTF. The full variable domain, with the rest looked up from reference TRBV19 and TRBJ1-2, is DGGITQSPKYLFRKEGQNVTLSCEQNLNHDAMYWYRQDPGQGLRLIYYSQIVNDFQKGDIAEGYSVSREKKESFPLTVTSAQKNPTAFYLCASSTQGAKTQNYGYTFGSGTRLTVV.

This chain links TRBV6-2 or TRBV6-3 with TRBJ2-7; 8 bases align to TRBD2. CDR3 size: 15 residues. Trimming cost V 4 bases and J 3 bases; bases outside gene matches: 8. The V gene's germline CDR1 is MNHEY and CDR2 SVGEGT. CDR3 loop: CASSSRTSYNYEQYF. CDR3 coding DNA: TGTGCCAGCAGTTCTCGGACTAGCTATAACTACGAGCAGTACTTC.

The V gene is TRBV14, the J gene TRBJ2-7; D is perhaps TRBD2 (5 bases). The CDR3 totals 14 residues. The V end was cut by 1 base, the J end by 3 bases, with 10 bases between. Germline V CDR1 and CDR2: SGHDN, FVKESK. The CDR3 DNA sequence: TGTGCCAGCAGCCAAGCCGGGGTTGGCTACGAGCAGTACTTC. This codes for CASSQAGVGYEQYF.

As regards this clone: A read error may account for a junction end that differs from germline. The chain carries TRBV28 and TRBJ1-4, with TRBD1 identical over 7 bases. This CDR3 comprises 15 residues. CDR1 is MDHEN, CDR2 SYDVKM, per germline. The CDR3 coding sequence is TGTGCCAGCAGCCCCGGACAGGAGCTTAATGAAAAACTGCTTTTT. Its translation is CASSPGQELNEKLLF.

The chain has TRBV28 and TRBJ1-3, with 9 bases matching TRBD1. The CDR3 length is 19 residues. Germline V CDR1 and CDR2: MDHEN, SYDVKM. V trimming: 5 bases; J trimming: 4 bases; junction bases outside the gene matches: 18. This chain's CDR3 is CASSRTGGYTFLGGNTIYF. DNA of the CDR3: TGTGCCAGCAGTCGTACAGGGGGCTATACTTTTTTGGGGGGAAACACCATATATTTT.

The CDR3 sequence: CASSQGIGELFF. CDR3 DNA: TGTGCCAGCAGTCAGGGGATCGGGGAGCTGTTTTTT. This chain connects TRBV12-3 or TRBV12-4 to TRBJ2-2; tentatively, D is TRBD1 (6 bases). The CDR3 covers 12 residues. V gave up 5 bases and J gave up 7 bases, with 8 bases separating them.

The chain has TRBV5-1 and TRBJ2-3, with 13 nucleotides matching TRBD2. Trimming cost V 2 bases and J 4 bases; bases outside gene matches: 4. The CDR3 has 16 amino acids. CDR1 is SGHRS and CDR2 is YFSETQ in the germline V gene. The CDR3 coding sequence is TGCGCCAGCAGCTTTCGGACTAGCGGGAGTTCAGATACGCAGTATTTT. It translates to CASSFRTSGSSDTQYF.

J is TRBJ2-1 and V is TRBV24-1, with TRBD2 matching over 13 bases. This CDR3 has 15 residues. The germline V gene encodes CDR1 KGHDR and CDR2 SFDVKD. Trimming cost V 7 bases and J 7 bases; bases outside gene matches: 6. CDR3 loop: CATSVGTSGKNEQFF. CDR3 nucleotides: TGTGCCACCAGCGTGGGGACTAGCGGGAAGAATGAGCAGTTCTTC.

This clone showed up just once. V gene TRBV10-1 combines with J gene TRBJ2-1, with 8 bases identical to TRBD2. There are 16 residues in the CDR3. Germline-derived CDR1 and CDR2 are WNHNN and SYGVQD (reference sequence). Trimming cost V 0 bases and J 3 bases; bases outside gene matches: 4. The CDR3 sequence: CASSESAGAGYNEQFF. DNA for the CDR3: TGCGCCAGCAGTGAGTCAGCGGGAGCGGGCTACAATGAGCAGTTCTTC.

The V call is TRBV19, the J call TRBJ2-1; unclear D gene. Trimming stripped 1 base from V and 0 bases from J, with 10 bases between. The V gene's germline CDR1 is LNHDA and CDR2 SQIVND (reference sequence). This CDR3 is 16 amino acids long. Here the CDR3 reads CASSIGWRYSYNEQFF. In DNA form, the CDR3 reads TGTGCCAGTAGTATAGGTTGGCGGTACTCCTACAATGAGCAGTTCTTC.

The rearrangement uses TRBV15 and TRBJ1-6; D remains ambiguous. V lost 0 bases and J 5 bases, leaving 11 bases between the germline ends. The CDR3 totals 16 residues. Germline V lookup: CDR1 LNHNV, CDR2 YYDKDF (reference sequence). The CDR3 sequence: CATSRDVAQNNSPLHF. The CDR3 DNA reads as TGTGCCACCAGCAGAGACGTGGCACAGAATAATTCACCCCTCCACTTT.

This sequence joins TRBV6-5 and TRBJ2-7; a weak D match, TRBD2 (5 bases). The germline gives CDR1 MNHEY, CDR2 SVGAGI. This CDR3 comprises 13 residues. V lost 4 bases and J 1 base, leaving 8 bases between the germline ends. The CDR3, as DNA: TGTGCCAGCAGTTCGGCGGGTTCCTACGAGCAGTACTTC. It is translated as CASSSAGSYEQYF.